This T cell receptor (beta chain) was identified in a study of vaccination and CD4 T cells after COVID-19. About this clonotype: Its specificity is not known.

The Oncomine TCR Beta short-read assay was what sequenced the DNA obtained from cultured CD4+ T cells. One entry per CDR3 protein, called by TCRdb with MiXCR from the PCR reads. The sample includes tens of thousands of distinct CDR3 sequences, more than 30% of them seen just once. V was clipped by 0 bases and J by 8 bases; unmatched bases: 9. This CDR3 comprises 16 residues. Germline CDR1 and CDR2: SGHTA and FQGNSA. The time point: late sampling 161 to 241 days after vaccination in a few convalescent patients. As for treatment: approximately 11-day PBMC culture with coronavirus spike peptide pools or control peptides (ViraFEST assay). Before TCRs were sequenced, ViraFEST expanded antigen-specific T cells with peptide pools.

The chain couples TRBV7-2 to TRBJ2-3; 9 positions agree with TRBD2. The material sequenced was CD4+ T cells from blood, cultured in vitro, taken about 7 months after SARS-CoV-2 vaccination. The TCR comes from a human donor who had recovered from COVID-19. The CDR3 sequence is CASSLASGRGGVTQYF. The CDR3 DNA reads TGTGCCAGCAGCTTAGCATCCGGGCGGGGGGGCGTTACGCAGTATTTT.